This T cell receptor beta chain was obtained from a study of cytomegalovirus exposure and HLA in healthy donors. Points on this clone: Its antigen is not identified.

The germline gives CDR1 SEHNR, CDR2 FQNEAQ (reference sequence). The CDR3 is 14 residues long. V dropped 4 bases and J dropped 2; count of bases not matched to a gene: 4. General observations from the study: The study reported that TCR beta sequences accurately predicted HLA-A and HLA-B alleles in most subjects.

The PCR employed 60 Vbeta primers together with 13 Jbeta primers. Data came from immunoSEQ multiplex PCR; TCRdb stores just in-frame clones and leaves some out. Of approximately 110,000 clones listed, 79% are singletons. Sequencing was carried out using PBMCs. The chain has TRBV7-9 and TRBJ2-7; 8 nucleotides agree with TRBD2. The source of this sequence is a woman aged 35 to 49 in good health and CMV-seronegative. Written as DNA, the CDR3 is TGTGCCAGCAGCTCCCACGGGGGGGCCTACGAGCAGTACTTC. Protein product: CASSSHGGAYEQYF.